A selection of T cell receptor beta chains follows, all from one sample in a study of cytomegalovirus exposure and HLA in healthy donors. The data were produced by immunoSEQ multiplex PCR, yet TCRdb's version contains in-frame clones alone and is incomplete. The sample records 120,000 to 150,000 clones, approximately 91% being singletons. The sequenced sample was PBMCs. Receptors were obtained from a man between 18 and 29 years old in good health and CMV-seronegative. The CDR3 runs from the conserved cysteine through the conserved F or W. The order of the fields is V gene, J gene, CDR3 protein.

TRBV6-5	TRBJ2-1	CASSYRSSGGYNEQFF
TRBV5-1	TRBJ2-5	CASSLEPGLQETQYF
TRBV4-3	TRBJ2-1	CASSQEYRGNNEQFF
TRBV27	TRBJ2-3	CASSGHAADTQYF
TRBV15	TRBJ2-1	CATSTGLAGDSEFF
TRBV30	TRBJ1-6	CAWSDTTGTGSPLHF
TRBV6-5	TRBJ1-3	CASSYSRTLAGNTIYF
TRBV6-5	TRBJ1-2	CASKGQGDYGYTF
TRBV6-4	TRBJ1-1	CASSRDRGGTEAFF
TRBV7-2	TRBJ2-2	CASSFRDSTGELFF
TRBV7-7	TRBJ2-3	CASSLGREGTDTQYF
TRBV5-6	TRBJ1-1	CASSPFRNTEAFF
TRBV19	TRBJ2-5	CASSIEGVAGLETQYF
TRBV6-1	TRBJ2-3	CASKLAGGGADTQYF
TRBV20-1	TRBJ2-5	CSLGAQYF
TRBV27	TRBJ1-1	CASSFFQGSSEAFF
TRBV25-1	TRBJ1-1	CASSLTDRVNTEAFF
TRBV27	TRBJ2-2	CASRLGPNTGELFF
TRBV27	TRBJ2-1	CASSFAGLAGRNEQFF
TRBV6-1	TRBJ1-4	CASSIKQGGKEKLFF
TRBV5-4	TRBJ2-7	CASSLTGDYEQYF
TRBV4-3	TRBJ2-5	CASSQVSGETQYF
TRBV5-1	TRBJ2-1	CASSLYEVAEQFF
TRBV11-2	TRBJ2-1	CASSSLNEQFF
TRBV27	TRBJ2-2	CASSPPGREAGELFF
TRBV5-4	TRBJ2-5	CASSSTTSGGETQYF
TRBV27	TRBJ2-1	CASSFLPSGRGDEQFF